Listed below are T cell receptor beta chains from one sample, sequenced in a study of cytotoxic CD8 clonotypes in ibrutinib-treated CLL. Clones were sequenced by immunoSEQ multiplex PCR, and TCRdb holds only the in-frame ones, with some missing. The sample includes some 47,000 clones, roughly three fifths of them seen just once. Specimen: PBMCs, collected after 24 months of ibrutinib treatment. The receptors here all came from a human donor with chronic lymphocytic leukemia. The CDR3 runs from the conserved cysteine through the conserved F or W. Each record gives: J gene, clone size, D gene, V gene, CDR3 DNA, CDR3 protein. D genes are given only for firm matches. Clone sizes are given selectively: once, few, many, or a class where the clone is expanded.

j_gene: TRBJ2-7; abundance: -; d_gene: -; v_gene: TRBV9; CDR3nt: TGTGCCAGCAGCCCCCGGGTGGGCCACTCCTACGAGCAGTACTTC; CDR3aa: CASSPRVGHSYEQYF
j_gene: TRBJ2-2; abundance: few; d_gene: -; v_gene: TRBV10-1; CDR3nt: TGCGCCAGCAGTGATATTAACACCGGGGAGCTGTTTTTT; CDR3aa: CASSDINTGELFF
j_gene: TRBJ2-1; abundance: few; d_gene: -; v_gene: TRBV9; CDR3nt: TGTGCCAGCAGCGTAGTCCCCATATGGTTCTACAATGAGCAGTTCTTC; CDR3aa: CASSVVPIWFYNEQFF
j_gene: TRBJ2-2; abundance: few; d_gene: -; v_gene: TRBV9; CDR3nt: TGTGCCAGCAGCCCAGAGCTTCCAACTGGGCCCGGGGAGCTGTTTTTT; CDR3aa: CASSPELPTGPGELFF
j_gene: TRBJ2-5; abundance: -; d_gene: -; v_gene: TRBV2; CDR3nt: TGTGCCAGCAGTGAACGGACCCAGTACTTC; CDR3aa: CASSERTQYF
j_gene: TRBJ2-3; abundance: -; d_gene: -; v_gene: TRBV5-1; CDR3nt: TGCGCCAGCAGTTCCGTGGGCAGGGGACTCACAGATACGCAGTATTTT; CDR3aa: CASSSVGRGLTDTQYF
j_gene: TRBJ2-7; abundance: -; d_gene: TRBD1; v_gene: TRBV5-1; CDR3nt: TGCGCCAGCAGCTTGGAAGGGGACAGGGAACGAGCGCAGTACTTC; CDR3aa: CASSLEGDRERAQYF
j_gene: TRBJ1-3; abundance: -; d_gene: TRBD1; v_gene: TRBV4-1; CDR3nt: TGCGCCAGCAGCCAAGCCGGGACAGTCTCTGGAAACACCATATATTTT; CDR3aa: CASSQAGTVSGNTIYF
j_gene: TRBJ2-1; abundance: -; d_gene: TRBD2; v_gene: TRBV29-1; CDR3nt: TGCAGCGTTGAAGTAGCGGGGGCCTACAATGAGCAGTTCTTC; CDR3aa: CSVEVAGAYNEQFF
j_gene: TRBJ2-7; abundance: -; d_gene: -; v_gene: TRBV10-3; CDR3nt: TGTGCCACAAGGCCCAGCGCGACCTACGAGCAGTACTTC; CDR3aa: CATRPSATYEQYF
j_gene: TRBJ2-3; abundance: few; d_gene: TRBD1; v_gene: TRBV6-1; CDR3nt: TGTGCCAGCAGTCCCCGGACAGGGAAAACAGATACGCAGTATTTT; CDR3aa: CASSPRTGKTDTQYF
j_gene: TRBJ1-5; abundance: -; d_gene: -; v_gene: TRBV4-2; CDR3nt: TGTGCCAGCAGCCAGGGGGCCGGTCAGCCCCAGCATTTT; CDR3aa: CASSQGAGQPQHF
j_gene: TRBJ1-2; abundance: few; d_gene: -; v_gene: TRBV5-1; CDR3nt: TGCGCCAGCAGCTTGGAACCTAACTATGGCTACACCTTC; CDR3aa: CASSLEPNYGYTF
j_gene: TRBJ1-2; abundance: few; d_gene: -; v_gene: TRBV5-4; CDR3nt: TGTGCCAGCAGCTTGGAGGGCCCCGGCTATGGCTACACCTTC; CDR3aa: CASSLEGPGYGYTF
j_gene: TRBJ1-4; abundance: -; d_gene: -; v_gene: TRBV2; CDR3nt: TGTGCCAGCAGTGAATCGAGTGGGGGAAAACTGTTTTTT; CDR3aa: CASSESSGGKLFF